This is a list of T cell receptor beta chains from one sample in a study of blood T cells in healthy people across ages. A single record per CDR3 protein comes from TCRdb applying MiXCR to the 5' RACE reads. The table records some 1.4 million distinct CDR3 sequences, roughly 40% of them present only once. Sequenced sample: blood. The receptors come from a woman aged 18-30 years in good health. Both conserved end residues are part of each CDR3. D genes are given only for firm matches. Size values are once, few and many counts, or a class for expanded clones, and some rows have none.

J,V,size,D,CDR3,DNA
TRBJ2-7,TRBV28,few,TRBD2,CASSAGGSNYEQYF,TGTGCCAGCAGTGCTGGCGGGAGTAACTACGAGCAGTACTTC
TRBJ2-1,TRBV20-1,NA,TRBD2,CSATGLAGGKYNEQFF,TGCAGTGCGACGGGACTAGCGGGGGGAAAGTACAATGAGCAGTTCTTC
TRBJ1-1,TRBV12-3/TRBV12-4,NA,NA,CASSSARGQNTEAFF,TGTGCCAGCAGTTCGGCCCGGGGACAGAACACTGAAGCTTTCTTT
TRBJ2-3,TRBV27,few,NA,CASRETDPLETDTQYF,TGTGCCAGCAGAGAGACGGACCCCTTAGAGACAGATACGCAGTATTTT
TRBJ2-7,TRBV5-1,many,NA,CASSSSGAYNEQYF,TGCGCCAGCAGCTCCAGCGGCGCCTACAATGAGCAGTACTTC
TRBJ2-7,TRBV28,NA,TRBD1,CASNRQGDMNEQYF,TGTGCCAGCAACCGACAGGGCGACATGAACGAGCAGTACTTC
TRBJ1-6,TRBV6-5,NA,NA,CASRLSSYNSPLHF,TGTGCCAGCAGATTAAGCTCCTATAATTCACCCCTCCACTTT
TRBJ2-6,TRBV6-5,few,TRBD1,CASSYGTGTLSGANVLTF,TGTGCCAGCAGTTACGGGACAGGGACCCTCTCTGGGGCCAACGTCCTGACTTTC
TRBJ2-5,TRBV7-9,once,NA,CASGRGQETQYF,TGTGCCAGCGGCAGGGGCCAAGAGACCCAGTACTTC
TRBJ2-1,TRBV5-1,few,NA,CASSYISSGMALNEQFF,TGCGCCAGCAGCTACATATCCTCCGGGATGGCTTTAAATGAGCAGTTCTTC
TRBJ1-1,TRBV28,NA,NA,CASTKWSGRNTEAFF,TGTGCCAGCACAAAATGGAGTGGGAGGAACACTGAAGCTTTCTTT
TRBJ2-3,TRBV20-1,few,NA,CSARGFRVGTDTQYF,TGCAGTGCTAGGGGATTCAGGGTAGGCACAGATACGCAGTATTTT
TRBJ1-1,TRBV29-1,few,NA,CSVVELFVNTEAFF,TGCAGCGTTGTGGAACTTTTCGTGAACACTGAAGCTTTCTTT
TRBJ2-5,TRBV20-1,NA,TRBD2,CSVPGLARETQYF,TGCAGTGTTCCGGGACTAGCTCGAGAGACCCAGTACTTC
TRBJ1-1,TRBV10-3,few,NA,CAISGGVNQWNTEAFF,TGTGCCATCAGTGGGGGGGTCAACCAATGGAACACTGAAGCTTTCTTT
TRBJ1-2,TRBV29-1,few,TRBD1,CSVEVFAGGIGYTF,TGCAGCGTTGAAGTCTTCGCAGGGGGTATAGGCTACACCTTC
TRBJ1-1,TRBV2,NA,NA,CASNLPPGYTEAFF,TGTGCCAGCAATCTACCTCCGGGGTACACTGAAGCTTTCTTT
TRBJ1-1,TRBV10-3,few,TRBD1,CAISSPGTGHSAAFF,TGTGCCATCAGTTCTCCCGGGACAGGGCATAGTGCAGCTTTCTTT
TRBJ1-5,TRBV12-3/TRBV12-4,few,NA,CASSLRTAFQPQHF,TGTGCCAGCAGTTTAAGGACAGCCTTTCAGCCCCAGCATTTT
TRBJ2-1,TRBV20-1,few,NA,CSAEGGRAVSNEQFF,TGCAGTGCTGAGGGGGGGAGGGCCGTCTCAAATGAGCAGTTCTTC
TRBJ2-7,TRBV20-1,few,TRBD1,CSARFGTGESEQYF,TGCAGTGCTAGATTTGGGACAGGGGAGAGCGAGCAGTACTTC
TRBJ2-7,TRBV5-1,NA,NA,CASSAVGLETRLVIKDEQYF,TGCGCCAGCAGCGCAGTAGGGTTGGAGACTAGGTTGGTCATCAAGGACGAGCAGTACTTC
TRBJ2-3,TRBV20-1,NA,TRBD1,CSARSGEDRVARDTQYF,TGCAGTGCGAGAAGTGGTGAAGACAGGGTGGCTAGAGATACGCAGTATTTT
TRBJ2-1,TRBV7-2,NA,TRBD2,CASSSVAGPYNEQFF,TGTGCCAGCAGCTCAGTAGCGGGGCCATACAATGAGCAGTTCTTC
TRBJ1-1,TRBV29-1,NA,TRBD1,CSVDSDRGPLGEAFF,TGCAGCGTTGACAGCGACAGGGGGCCTCTCGGTGAAGCTTTCTTT
TRBJ2-7,TRBV6-1,NA,NA,CASSESLRYEQYF,TGTGCCAGCAGTGAATCCCTCCGCTACGAGCAGTACTTC
TRBJ2-7,TRBV30,NA,TRBD2,CAWSVIAGVSYEQYF,TGTGCCTGGAGTGTAATAGCGGGAGTTAGCTACGAGCAGTACTTC
TRBJ2-1,TRBV12-3/TRBV12-4,few,TRBD2,CASSALTSGGYNEQFF,TGTGCCAGCAGTGCCCTAACTAGCGGGGGGTACAATGAGCAGTTCTTC
TRBJ2-1,TRBV28,NA,NA,CASTLGYNEQFF,TGTGCCAGCACTTTAGGTTACAATGAGCAGTTCTTC
TRBJ2-1,TRBV20-1,NA,TRBD1,CSAGKTGVSGNEQFF,TGCAGTGCCGGGAAGACAGGGGTGTCGGGCAATGAGCAGTTCTTC
TRBJ2-1,TRBV29-1,few,TRBD1,CSVRTGEYNEQFF,TGCAGCGTGAGGACAGGGGAATACAATGAGCAGTTCTTC